What follows are 16 T cell receptor beta chains derived from one specimen sequenced in a study of breast tumors, draining lymph nodes, adjacent tissues. Breast cancer patients provided tissue from their axillary draining lymph nodes. TCRdb re-analysed the multiplex PCR reads in MiXCR, keeping a single row per CDR3 protein. The table has more than 250,000 distinct CDR3 sequences, more than 30% seen once. The sequencing sample was made of axillary lymph node tissue. Every receptor here comes from a female donor with breast cancer. Some clones in this sample may be carry-over from other donors' samples.

On this clonotype itself: A much larger clone is a single base away; this may be a read error. CDR3 sequence: CSARDYLTSRAHSEQFF. In DNA, the CDR3 is TGCAGTGCTAGAGACTATCTAACTAGCAGAGCACACAGTGAGCAGTTCTTC. The rearrangement uses TRBV20-1 and TRBJ2-1, with D possibly being TRBD2 (6 bases). CDR1 and CDR2 (germline): DFQATT, SNEGSKA (reference sequence). Trimming stripped 0 bases from V and 9 bases from J, with 24 bases between. The length of the CDR3 is 17 residues.

This clonotype was counted at least ten times. This rearrangement joins TRBV20-1 to TRBJ2-7; 9 bases agree with TRBD1. CDR3 length: 14 residues. J lost 5 bases, V lost 6 bases, and 11 bases had no gene match. The germline CDR1 and CDR2 sequences are DFQATT and SNEGSKA (reference sequence). The CDR3 sequence is CSAVRPGQGHEQYF. Written as DNA, the CDR3 is TGCAGTGCCGTTCGGCCGGGACAGGGACACGAGCAGTACTTC.

This clonotype was seen many times. The rearrangement uses TRBV20-1 and TRBJ2-7; D is possibly TRBD1 (6 bases). From germline, CDR1 is DFQATT and CDR2 SNEGSKA (reference sequence). The length of the CDR3 is 11 residues. In DNA, the CDR3 is TGCAGCCCCACAGGGACCTACGAGCAGTACTTC. Translation: CSPTGTYEQYF.

Ten or more counts support this clonotype. The V gene is TRBV11-3, the J gene TRBJ2-3, with a tentative D call TRBD2 (6 bases). V was pared by 1 base and J by 2 bases, with 10 bases between. CDR3 length: 15 amino acids. CDR1 and CDR2 (germline): SGHNT, YENEEA. The CDR3 protein is CASSLAGVATDTQYF. CDR3 bases: TGTGCCAGCAGCTTAGCGGGAGTGGCCACAGATACGCAGTATTTT.

This clonotype turned up a few times. The rearrangement links TRBV12-3 or TRBV12-4 to TRBJ2-1, with a tentative D call TRBD2 (5 bases). The CDR3 has 15 residues. V lost 2 bases and J lost 8, with 16 bases in between. Here the CDR3 reads CASSLMAASPDEQFF. CDR3 in DNA: TGTGCCAGCAGTTTAATGGCCGCTAGCCCAGATGAGCAGTTCTTC.

This clonotype was detected many times. The genes are TRBV7-8 and TRBJ1-5, with D possibly TRBD1 on 5 matching bases. Trimming left V 5 bases short and J 4 bases short, with 12 bases between. CDR1 is SGHVS, CDR2 FQNEAQ, per germline. The CDR3 consists of 14 residues. The CDR3 nucleotides are TGTGCCAGCAGCCCCCGAAGGGGTAATCAGCCCCAGCATTTT. It specifies CASSPRRGNQPQHF.

This clonotype occurred many times. The chain combines TRBV20-1 with TRBJ2-7; D possibly corresponds to TRBD2 (5 bases). CDR3 size: 13 residues. In germline, CDR1 is DFQATT, CDR2 SNEGSKA (reference sequence). V was clipped by 2 bases and J by 0 bases, with 8 bases between them. CDR3 sequence reads: CSARSGGSYEQYF. CDR3 DNA sequence: TGCAGTGCTAGAAGCGGAGGCTCCTACGAGCAGTACTTC.

Worth noting for this clonotype: A read error is possible here, since a much larger clone lies one base away. This chain connects TRBV19 to TRBJ2-5; D remains unclear. From germline, CDR1 is LNHDA and CDR2 SQIVND (reference sequence). The CDR3 length is 16 residues. Between the trimmed V and J ends, which lost 7 bases and 4 bases, there was a span of 22 bases. The CDR3 is CASTRVIGMGVETQYF. The CDR3 DNA reads as TGTGCCAGTACTAGGGTTATAGGGATGGGCGTAGAGACCCAGTACTTC. The full variable domain, with the rest looked up from reference TRBV19 and TRBJ2-5, is DGGITQSPKYLFRKEGQNVTLSCEQNLNHDAMYWYRQDPGQGLRLIYYSQIVNDFQKGDIAEGYSVSREKKESFPLTVTSAQKNPTAFYLCASTRVIGMGVETQYFGPGTRLLVL.

Of note for this clonotype: This may arise from a read error, as a much more abundant clone is one base away. The chain joins TRBV19 to TRBJ2-1; 8 bases line up with TRBD2. Trimming at V came to 5 bases and at J to 0 bases, leaving 3 bases not matched to a gene. The CDR3 loop spans 15 amino acids. Germline CDR1 LNHDA, CDR2 SQIVND (reference sequence). The CDR3 nucleotides are TGTGCCAGTAGTTACCGGGGGGGCTCCTACAATGAGCAGTTCTTC. This encodes CASSYRGGSYNEQFF.

As to this clonotype: One junction end disagrees with the germline gene, perhaps due to a read error. This chain links TRBV6-2 or TRBV6-3 with TRBJ1-2, with D perhaps matching TRBD1 (6 bases). CDR1 MNHEY and CDR2 SVGEGT come from the germline V gene. This CDR3 region has 12 residues. The CDR3, as DNA: TGTGCCAGCACCCAGGGGATTTATGGCTACGCCTTC. It is translated as CASTQGIYGYAF.

This clonotype was observed many times. The J gene is TRBJ2-1, the V gene TRBV25-1; TRBD2 aligns across 10 bases. The length of the CDR3 is 18 residues. The trim removed 2 bases at V and 3 bases at J, leaving 10 bases unmatched. From germline, CDR1 is MGHDK and CDR2 SYGVNS. CDR3 sequence reads: CASSETRAGGPGYNEQFF. The CDR3 coding sequence is TGTGCCAGCAGTGAAACCAGAGCGGGAGGGCCTGGCTACAATGAGCAGTTCTTC.

Regarding this clonotype: A read error is likely, as this CDR3 ends without the conserved phenylalanine or tryptophan. The chain joins TRBV20-1 to TRBJ1-5; 8 bases line up with TRBD1. Germline trimming cut 3 bases from V and 4 bases from J; bases unmatched to any gene: 11. The CDR3 covers 16 residues. From germline, CDR1 is DFQATT and CDR2 SNEGSKA (reference sequence). The CDR3 DNA is TGCAGTGCTAGCGCACTAGGTACAGGGGGGAATCAGCCCCAGCATGGT. It codes for CSASALGTGGNQPQHG.

This clonotype has only a few counts. A much larger clonotype is one base distant, so this may be a read error. The chain recombines TRBV20-1 with TRBJ2-1; 9 nucleotides match TRBD1. Unmatched junction bases numbered 14, after V lost 8 bases and J lost 9 bases. Per the germline V gene, CDR1 is DFQATT and CDR2 is SNEGSKA (reference sequence). The length of the CDR3 is 14 residues. The CDR3 DNA follows: TGCAGTTACCTCAGGGACAGGGTTACCCCTGAGCAGTTCTTC. Translation: CSYLRDRVTPEQFF.

Comments on this clonotype: It is likely a read error, because the conserved phenylalanine at the end of the CDR3 is missing. V and J are TRBV5-4 and TRBJ1-5, with D unclear. Germline CDR1 and CDR2: SGHNT and YYREEE (reference sequence). This CDR3 comprises 15 residues. The CDR3: CSHSVTLCSNQPQHS. CDR3 bases: TGTAGCCATAGTGTAACACTGTGTAGCAATCAGCCCCAGCATTCT.

Only a few counts were recorded for this clonotype. No conserved phenylalanine or tryptophan is present at the end of the CDR3, so a read error is the likely explanation. J is TRBJ2-1 and V is TRBV6-5, with a tentative D call TRBD2 (6 bases). The CDR3 runs to 16 residues. With 5 bases removed from V and 5 bases from J, the gap between germline ends came to 19 bases. Germline V gene data show CDR1 as MNHEY and CDR2 as SVGAGI. The CDR3 protein is CASSRNRLDLHNEQFL. CDR3 in DNA: TGTGCCAGCAGTAGAAACCGACTAGATCTCCACAATGAGCAGTTCCTC.

This clonotype was seen many times. The J gene is TRBJ2-1, the V gene TRBV12-3 or TRBV12-4; 8 bases line up with TRBD2. CDR3 size: 15 residues. The V gene end was trimmed by 2 bases and the J gene end by 4 bases; junction bases not matched to a gene: 4. The CDR3 here is CASSLSGSGYNEQFF. The CDR3 DNA is TGTGCCAGCAGTTTAAGCGGGAGTGGGTACAATGAGCAGTTCTTC.